This note documents a single T cell receptor beta chain sequence. Looked up from germline, CDR1 is SEHNR and CDR2 is FQNEAQ (reference sequence). CDR3 size: 14 residues. V trimming: 3 bases; J trimming: 6 bases; junction bases outside the gene matches: 7. The data derive from a study of blood T cell repertoires in COVID-19. Across the whole study: The samples span acute and convalescent COVID-19 from the United States, Italy and Spain. Nucleic acid was either cDNA or gDNA, and it came from T cells, B-cell-depleted T cells, or PBMCs.

Original handling: By means of reference gene primer amplification, nucleated cell counts were estimated. Measured with immunoSEQ multiplex PCR; TCRdb has only the in-frame clones, and not every one. The V and J calls and clone size were taken over from that table, and D and trimming were inferred from the DNA. The table shows some 250,000 clones, with 81% occurring only once. V is TRBV7-9 and J is TRBJ2-7; 8 bases align to TRBD1. Sequencing input: peripheral blood. The sequence came from a woman aged 55-70 years with active or convalescent COVID-19. This CDR3 is CASSLSDRASEQYF. For the CDR3, the DNA is TGTGCCAGCAGCTTGTCGGACAGGGCAAGCGAGCAGTACTTC.